This T cell receptor (beta chain) was recorded in a study of spatial heterogeneity in lung cancer. TCRdb reprocessed the 5' RACE reads with MiXCR, giving one entry per CDR3 protein. Altogether about 1,200 distinct CDR3 sequences are present, roughly 28% being singletons, with the ten largest covering about 12%. Notes on the study in general: Counts of expanded intratumoral alpha and beta TCRs tracked tumor mutation counts.

Time point of the sample: sample taken at primary tumor resection. The donors, fewer than 90 patients with untreated early-stage non-small cell lung cancer, provided the samples. Extraction of whole RNA from tumor, nontumor lung or frozen PBMC preceded unsorted sequencing. The CDR3 totals 11 residues. The V end lost 3 bases, the J end lost 4 bases, and 7 bases lay between the germline ends. CDR1 is DFQATT, CDR2 SNEGSKA, per germline (reference sequence). As concerns this clonotype: What it recognizes is unknown. Because this beta chain is a stray read in a library intended to capture alpha chains, its abundance should not be given much weight.

The chain joins TRBV20-1 to TRBJ2-7; no reliable D call. The starting material was lung tumor tissue, obtained at surgery. The receptor comes from a male donor with early-stage non-small cell lung cancer. The CDR3 DNA reads TGCAGTGCTAGTGGGTCTTACGAGCAGTACTTC. Translated, it gives CSASGSYEQYF.